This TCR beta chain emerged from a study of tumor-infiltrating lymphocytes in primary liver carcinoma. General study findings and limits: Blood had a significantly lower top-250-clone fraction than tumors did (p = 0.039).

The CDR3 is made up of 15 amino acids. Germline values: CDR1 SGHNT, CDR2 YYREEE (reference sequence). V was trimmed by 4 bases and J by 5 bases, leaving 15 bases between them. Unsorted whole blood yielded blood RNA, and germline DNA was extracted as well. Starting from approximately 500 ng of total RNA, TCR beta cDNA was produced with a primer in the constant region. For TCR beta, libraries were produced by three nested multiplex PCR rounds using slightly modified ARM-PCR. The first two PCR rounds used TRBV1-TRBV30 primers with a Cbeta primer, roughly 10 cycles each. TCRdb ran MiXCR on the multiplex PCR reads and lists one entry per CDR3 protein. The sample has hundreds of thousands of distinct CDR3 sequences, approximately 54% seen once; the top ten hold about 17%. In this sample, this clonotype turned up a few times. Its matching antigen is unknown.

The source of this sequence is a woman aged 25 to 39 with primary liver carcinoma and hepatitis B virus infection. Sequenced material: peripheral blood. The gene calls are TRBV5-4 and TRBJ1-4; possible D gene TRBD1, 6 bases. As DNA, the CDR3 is TGTGCCAGCAGCCCGGGGGCGCTGAAGAATGAAAAACTGTTTTTT. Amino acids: CASSPGALKNEKLFF.